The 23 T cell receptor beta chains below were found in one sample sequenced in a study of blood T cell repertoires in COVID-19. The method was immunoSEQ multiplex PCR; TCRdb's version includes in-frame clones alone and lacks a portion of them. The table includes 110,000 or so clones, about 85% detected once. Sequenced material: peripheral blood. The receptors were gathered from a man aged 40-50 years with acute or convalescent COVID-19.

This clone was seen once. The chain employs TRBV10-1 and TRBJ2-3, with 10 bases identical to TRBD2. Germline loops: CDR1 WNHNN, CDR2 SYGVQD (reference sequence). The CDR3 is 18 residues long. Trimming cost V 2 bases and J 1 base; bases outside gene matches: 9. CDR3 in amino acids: CASSEQSGGARGTDTQYF. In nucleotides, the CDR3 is TGCGCCAGCAGTGAGCAGAGCGGGGGGGCCCGGGGCACAGATACGCAGTATTTT.

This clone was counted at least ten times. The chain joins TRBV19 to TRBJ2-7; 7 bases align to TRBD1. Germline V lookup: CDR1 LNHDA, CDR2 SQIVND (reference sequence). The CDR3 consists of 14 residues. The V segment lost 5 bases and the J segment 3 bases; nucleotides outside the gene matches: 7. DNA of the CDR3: TGTGCCAGTAGTGGCCCTCAGGGGGTCTACGAGCAGTACTTC. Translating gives CASSGPQGVYEQYF.

The CDR3 sequence is CASSLLAETNYGYTF. The CDR3 region has the DNA TGTGCCAGCAGCTTATTAGCAGAAACTAACTATGGCTACACCTTC. The chain is built from TRBV7-8 and TRBJ1-2; no clear D. Trimming pared 2 bases from V and 0 bases from J, leaving 10 bases between. The CDR3 spans 15 residues. The germline V gene encodes CDR1 SGHVS and CDR2 FQNEAQ.

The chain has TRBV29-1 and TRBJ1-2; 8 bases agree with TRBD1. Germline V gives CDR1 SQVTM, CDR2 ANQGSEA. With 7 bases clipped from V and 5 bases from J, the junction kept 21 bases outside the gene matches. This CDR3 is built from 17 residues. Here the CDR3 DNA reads TGCAGCGCCCTCTTTCCGGGACAGGCAGCTGAGGGATATGGCTACACCTTC. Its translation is CSALFPGQAAEGYGYTF.

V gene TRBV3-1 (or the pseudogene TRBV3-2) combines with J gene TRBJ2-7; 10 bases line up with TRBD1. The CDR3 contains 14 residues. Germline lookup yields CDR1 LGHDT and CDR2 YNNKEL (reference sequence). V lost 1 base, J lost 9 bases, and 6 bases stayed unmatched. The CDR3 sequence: CASSQGTGGIGQYF. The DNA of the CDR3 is TGTGCCAGCAGCCAAGGGACAGGGGGAATCGGGCAGTACTTC.

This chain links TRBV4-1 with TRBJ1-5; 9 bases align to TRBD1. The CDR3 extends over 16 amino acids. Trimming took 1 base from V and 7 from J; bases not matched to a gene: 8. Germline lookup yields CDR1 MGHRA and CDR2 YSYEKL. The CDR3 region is CASSQVEQGARQPQHF. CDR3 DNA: TGCGCCAGCAGCCAAGTCGAACAGGGGGCGCGACAGCCCCAGCATTTT.

CDR3 in DNA: TGTGCCAGCAGCGTTTCTAGCGGGGGGGCGGATGAGCAGTTCTTC. Its translation is CASSVSSGGADEQFF. V usage is TRBV9 and J usage is TRBJ2-1; 12 bases fit TRBD2. The CDR3 length is 15 residues. V was pared by 2 bases and J by 8 bases, with 5 bases of the junction left unmatched. The germline V gene encodes CDR1 SGDLS and CDR2 YYNGEE.

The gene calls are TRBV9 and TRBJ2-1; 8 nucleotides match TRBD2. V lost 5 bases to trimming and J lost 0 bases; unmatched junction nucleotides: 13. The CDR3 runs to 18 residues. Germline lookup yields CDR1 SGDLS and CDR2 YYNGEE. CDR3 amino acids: CASRHLELAGVSYNEQFF. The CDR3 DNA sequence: TGTGCCAGCAGACACCTTGAGCTAGCGGGTGTCTCCTACAATGAGCAGTTCTTC.

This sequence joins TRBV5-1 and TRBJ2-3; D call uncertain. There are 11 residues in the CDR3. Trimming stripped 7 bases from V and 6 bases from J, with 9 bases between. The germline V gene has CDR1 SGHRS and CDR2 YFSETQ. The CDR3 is CASHSRDTQYF. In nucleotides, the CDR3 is TGCGCCAGCCACTCTCGGGATACGCAGTATTTT.

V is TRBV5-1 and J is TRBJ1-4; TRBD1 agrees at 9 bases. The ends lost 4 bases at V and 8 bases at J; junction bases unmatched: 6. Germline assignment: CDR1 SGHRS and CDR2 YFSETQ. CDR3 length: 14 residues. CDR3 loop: CASSRQGDREKLFF. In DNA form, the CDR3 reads TGCGCCAGCAGCCGACAGGGGGACAGAGAAAAACTGTTTTTT.

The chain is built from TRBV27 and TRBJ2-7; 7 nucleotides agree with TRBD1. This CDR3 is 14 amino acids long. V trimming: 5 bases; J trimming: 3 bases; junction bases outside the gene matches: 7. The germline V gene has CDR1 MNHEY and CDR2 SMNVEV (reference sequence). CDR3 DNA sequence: TGTGCCAGCAGTAGACAGGGTCGTGGCTACGAGCAGTACTTC. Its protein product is CASSRQGRGYEQYF.

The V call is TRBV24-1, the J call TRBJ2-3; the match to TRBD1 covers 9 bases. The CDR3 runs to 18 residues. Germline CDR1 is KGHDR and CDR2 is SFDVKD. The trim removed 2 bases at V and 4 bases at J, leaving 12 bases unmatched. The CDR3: CATSDSRPTGGDPDTQYF. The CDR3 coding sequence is TGTGCCACCAGTGATTCCAGACCGACAGGGGGAGACCCAGATACGCAGTATTTT.

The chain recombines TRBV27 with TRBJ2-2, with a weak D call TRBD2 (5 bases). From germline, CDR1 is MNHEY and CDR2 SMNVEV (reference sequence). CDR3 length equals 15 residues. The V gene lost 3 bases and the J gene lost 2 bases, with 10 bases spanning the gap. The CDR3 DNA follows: TGTGCCAGCAGTTTTTCCGGGGTAAACACCGGGGAGCTGTTTTTT. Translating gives CASSFSGVNTGELFF.

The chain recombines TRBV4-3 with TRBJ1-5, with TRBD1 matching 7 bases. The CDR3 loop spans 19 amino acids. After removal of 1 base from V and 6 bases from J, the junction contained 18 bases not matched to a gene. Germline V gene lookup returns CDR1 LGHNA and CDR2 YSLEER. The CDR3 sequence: CASSQVAINRGGPGQPQHF. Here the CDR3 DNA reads TGCGCCAGCAGCCAAGTAGCCATAAACAGGGGCGGTCCGGGTCAGCCCCAGCATTTT.

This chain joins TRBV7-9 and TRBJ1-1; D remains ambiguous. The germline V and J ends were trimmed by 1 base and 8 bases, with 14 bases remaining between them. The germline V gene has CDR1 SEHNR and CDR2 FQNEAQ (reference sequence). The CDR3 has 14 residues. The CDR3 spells CASSLGMRQSEAFF. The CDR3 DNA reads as TGTGCCAGCAGCTTAGGTATGAGGCAATCAGAAGCTTTCTTT. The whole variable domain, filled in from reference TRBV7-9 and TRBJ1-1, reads DTGVSQNPRHKITKRGQNVTFRCDPISEHNRLYWYRQTLGQGPEFLTYFQNEAQLEKSRLLSDRFSAERPKGSFSTLEIQRTEQGDSAMYLCASSLGMRQSEAFFGQGTRLTVV.

The CDR3: CASSRGQGDGETQYF. The CDR3 DNA is TGTGCCAGCTCACGGGGACAGGGGGATGGAGAGACCCAGTACTTC. The chain is built from TRBV18 and TRBJ2-5, with TRBD1 matching over 11 bases. Germline CDR1 is KGHSH and CDR2 is LQKENI. V dropped 4 bases and J dropped 4; count of bases not matched to a gene: 5. This CDR3 region has 15 residues.

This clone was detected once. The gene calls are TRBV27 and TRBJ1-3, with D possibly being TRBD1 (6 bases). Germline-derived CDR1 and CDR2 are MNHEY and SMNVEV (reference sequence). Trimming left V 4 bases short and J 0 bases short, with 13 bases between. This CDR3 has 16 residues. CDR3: CASSSQGIGSGNTIYF. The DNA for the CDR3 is TGTGCCAGCAGTTCACAGGGAATCGGCTCTGGAAACACCATATATTTT.

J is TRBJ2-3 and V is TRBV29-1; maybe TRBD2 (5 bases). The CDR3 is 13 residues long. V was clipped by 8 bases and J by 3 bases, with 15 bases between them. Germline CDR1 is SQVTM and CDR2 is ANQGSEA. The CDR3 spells CSQRQVGTDTQYF. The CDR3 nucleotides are TGCAGCCAGCGGCAGGTGGGAACAGATACGCAGTATTTT.

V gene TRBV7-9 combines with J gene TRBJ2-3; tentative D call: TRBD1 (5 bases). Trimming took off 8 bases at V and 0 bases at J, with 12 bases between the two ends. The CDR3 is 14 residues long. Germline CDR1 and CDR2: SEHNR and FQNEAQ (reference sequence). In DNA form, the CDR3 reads TGTGCCAGCCAGGGCCTGTTTAGCACAGATACGCAGTATTTT. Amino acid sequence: CASQGLFSTDTQYF.

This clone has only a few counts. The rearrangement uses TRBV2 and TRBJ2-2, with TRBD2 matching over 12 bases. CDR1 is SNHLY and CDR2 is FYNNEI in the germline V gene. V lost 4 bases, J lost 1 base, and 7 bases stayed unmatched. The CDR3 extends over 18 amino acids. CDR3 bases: TGTGCCAGCAGTGCCCGACTAGCGGGGGCCGTGAACACCGGGGAGCTGTTTTTT. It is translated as CASSARLAGAVNTGELFF.

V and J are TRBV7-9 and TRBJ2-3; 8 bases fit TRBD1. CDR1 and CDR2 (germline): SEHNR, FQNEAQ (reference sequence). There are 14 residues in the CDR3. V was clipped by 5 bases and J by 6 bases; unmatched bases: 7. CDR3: CASSVDRGHDTQYF. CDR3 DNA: TGTGCCAGCAGCGTCGACAGGGGCCACGATACGCAGTATTTT.

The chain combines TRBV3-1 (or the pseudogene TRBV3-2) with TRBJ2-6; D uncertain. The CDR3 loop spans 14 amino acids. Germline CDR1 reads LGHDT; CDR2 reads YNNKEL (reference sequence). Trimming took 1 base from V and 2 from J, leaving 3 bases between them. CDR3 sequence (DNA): TGTGCCAGCAGCCAAGGAGCTGGGGCCAACGTCCTGACTTTC. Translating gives CASSQGAGANVLTF.

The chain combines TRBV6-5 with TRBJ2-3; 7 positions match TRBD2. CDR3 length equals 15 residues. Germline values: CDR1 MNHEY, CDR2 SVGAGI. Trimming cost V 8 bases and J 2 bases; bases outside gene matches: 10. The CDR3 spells CASAERRGSTDTQYF. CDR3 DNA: TGTGCCAGCGCAGAACGGCGGGGGTCCACAGATACGCAGTATTTT.